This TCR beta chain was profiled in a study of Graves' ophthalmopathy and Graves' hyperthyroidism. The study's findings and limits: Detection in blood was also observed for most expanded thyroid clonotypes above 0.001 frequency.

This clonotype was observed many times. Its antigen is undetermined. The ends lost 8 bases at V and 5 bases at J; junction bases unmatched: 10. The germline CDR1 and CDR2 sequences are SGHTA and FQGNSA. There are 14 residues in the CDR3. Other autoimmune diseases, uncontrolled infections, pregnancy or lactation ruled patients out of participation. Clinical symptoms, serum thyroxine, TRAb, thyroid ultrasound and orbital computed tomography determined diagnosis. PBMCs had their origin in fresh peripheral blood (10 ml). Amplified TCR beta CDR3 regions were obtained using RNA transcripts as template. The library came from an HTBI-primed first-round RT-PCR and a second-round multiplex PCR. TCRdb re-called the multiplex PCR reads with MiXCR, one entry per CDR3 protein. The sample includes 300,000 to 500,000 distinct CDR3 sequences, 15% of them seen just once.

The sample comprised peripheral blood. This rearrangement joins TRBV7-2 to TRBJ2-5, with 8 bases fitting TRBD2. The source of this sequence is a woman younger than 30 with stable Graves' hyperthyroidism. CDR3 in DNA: TGTGCCAGCCAGCGGGGGCGGGGTACGGAGACCCAGTACTTC. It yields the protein CASQRGRGTETQYF.